A single sample gave rise to the 30 T cell receptor beta chains below, sequenced in a study of blood T cell repertoires in COVID-19. Sequenced by immunoSEQ multiplex PCR; TCRdb stores in-frame clones only, minus some. The sample yields 200,000 to 250,000 clones, 70% to 90% seen once. Material: PBMCs or T cells enriched from blood (not recorded which). The receptors come from a woman in her fifties or sixties with acute COVID-19.

This clone was detected once. The chain is built from TRBV28 and TRBJ2-1; 12 positions match TRBD1. This CDR3 region has 15 residues. With V trimmed by 4 bases and J by 9 bases, 7 bases remained unmatched. The germline V gene encodes CDR1 MDHEN and CDR2 SYDVKM. The CDR3 bases are TGTGCCAGCAGTTGGACCGGGACAGGGGGCGTTGAGCAGTTCTTC. Protein product: CASSWTGTGGVEQFF.

This chain connects TRBV19 to TRBJ1-1, with unresolved D. This CDR3 is 14 amino acids long. V shed 3 bases and J shed 2 bases, with 10 bases lying between them. Germline V CDR1 and CDR2: LNHDA, SQIVND (reference sequence). This CDR3 is CASSIFSVNTEAFF. CDR3 nucleotide sequence: TGTGCCAGTAGTATTTTTTCAGTAAACACTGAAGCTTTCTTT.

The rearrangement uses TRBV27 and TRBJ2-3, with TRBD2 matching over 9 bases. CDR3 length equals 16 residues. Germline assignment: CDR1 MNHEY and CDR2 SMNVEV (reference sequence). V shed 1 base, J shed 2 bases, and the junction held 4 bases outside the gene matches. The CDR3 region has the DNA TGTGCCAGCAGTTTATGGTCTAGCGGGGCCACAGATACGCAGTATTTT. Its protein product is CASSLWSSGATDTQYF.

J is TRBJ1-2 and V is TRBV7-9, with D possibly matching TRBD1 (5 bases). V lost 3 bases, J lost 8 bases, and 10 bases lay in between. The CDR3 consists of 12 residues. Germline V gives CDR1 SEHNR, CDR2 FQNEAQ (reference sequence). The CDR3 nucleotides are TGTGCCAGCAGCTTTGCAGGGCCCGGCTACACCTTC. It translates to CASSFAGPGYTF.

The rearrangement links TRBV30 to TRBJ2-2, with 7 bases that match TRBD1. The CDR3 is made up of 16 amino acids. Germline V gives CDR1 GTSNPN, CDR2 SVGIG (reference sequence). Losses at the gene ends were 3 bases for V and 0 bases for J; bases not matched to a gene: 7. CDR3 sequence: CAWRGTDLPNTGELFF. The CDR3 coding sequence is TGTGCCTGGAGGGGGACAGACCTCCCGAACACCGGGGAGCTGTTTTTT.

This chain connects TRBV7-9 to TRBJ2-1; 8 positions agree with TRBD2. V dropped 3 bases and J dropped 1; count of bases not matched to a gene: 8. CDR1 and CDR2 from the germline V gene are SEHNR and FQNEAQ (reference sequence). The CDR3 is made up of 17 amino acids. The CDR3 sequence: CASSFTSGVGSYNEQFF. The CDR3 region has the DNA TGTGCCAGCAGCTTCACTAGCGGAGTTGGGTCCTACAATGAGCAGTTCTTC.

The chain combines TRBV3-1 (or the pseudogene TRBV3-2) with TRBJ1-3; no clear D gene. CDR1 LGHDT and CDR2 YNNKEL come from the germline V gene (reference sequence). The CDR3 extends over 14 amino acids. V lost 6 bases and J lost 6, with 15 bases in between. The CDR3 region is CASRLTTDKNTIYF. CDR3 nucleotides: TGTGCCAGCAGACTCACAACCGACAAAAACACCATATATTTT.

This chain joins TRBV5-1 and TRBJ2-1; D uncertain. CDR1 and CDR2 (germline): SGHRS, YFSETQ. The CDR3 has 13 amino acids. The V end lost 0 bases, the J end lost 5 bases, and 6 bases lay between the germline ends. DNA for the CDR3: TGCGCCAGCAGCTTGGGACACAACAATGAGCAGTTCTTC. Its protein product is CASSLGHNNEQFF.

The V and J genes are TRBV28 and TRBJ1-5, with D perhaps TRBD1 (6 bases). This CDR3 spans 15 amino acids. Per the germline V gene, CDR1 is MDHEN and CDR2 is SYDVKM. V was shortened by 2 bases and J by 6 bases, with 14 bases between the two germline ends. In nucleotides, the CDR3 is TGTGCCAGCAGTTTAGTGAGGGGGGGCACTCAGCCCCAGCATTTT. Protein sequence: CASSLVRGGTQPQHF. Based on the CDR3 plus reference TRBV28 and TRBJ1-5, the full variable domain is DVKVTQSSRYLVKRTGEKVFLECVQDMDHENMFWYRQDPGLGLRLIYFSYDVKMKEKGDIPEGYSVSREKKERFSLILESASTNQTSMYLCASSLVRGGTQPQHFGDGTRLSIL.

V and J are TRBV28 and TRBJ1-1, with D unclear. This CDR3 contains 14 residues. The germline CDR1 and CDR2 sequences are MDHEN and SYDVKM. The V gene lost 6 bases and the J gene lost 1 base, with 12 bases spanning the gap. CDR3 nucleotide sequence: TGTGCCAGCAGGTCACCCGCGGCGAACACTGAAGCTTTCTTT. Its protein is CASRSPAANTEAFF. The full variable domain, in which reference TRBV28 and TRBJ1-1 provide the parts outside the CDR3, is DVKVTQSSRYLVKRTGEKVFLECVQDMDHENMFWYRQDPGLGLRLIYFSYDVKMKEKGDIPEGYSVSREKKERFSLILESASTNQTSMYLCASRSPAANTEAFFGQGTRLTVV.

J is TRBJ1-5 and V is TRBV27, with D unclear. This CDR3 has 17 residues. CDR1 and CDR2 from the germline V gene are MNHEY and SMNVEV (reference sequence). The germline V and J ends were trimmed by 5 bases and 0 bases, with 17 bases remaining between them. This CDR3 is CASSRRHGTDSNQPQHF. The DNA of the CDR3 is TGTGCCAGCAGTAGAAGACACGGCACCGATAGCAATCAGCCCCAGCATTTT.

This chain joins TRBV30 and TRBJ1-4, with D possibly TRBD1 on 6 matching bases. From germline, CDR1 is GTSNPN and CDR2 SVGIG (reference sequence). Trimming left V 2 bases short and J 0 bases short, with 13 bases between. This CDR3 region has 16 residues. Written as DNA, the CDR3 is TGTGCCTGGAGTCGCCCGCGGGGGCCAACTAATGAAAAACTGTTTTTT. Its translation: CAWSRPRGPTNEKLFF.

The chain joins TRBV6-6 to TRBJ2-7, with 8 bases that match TRBD1. CDR1 is MNHNY and CDR2 is SVGAGI in the germline V gene (reference sequence). The CDR3 is 15 residues long. Trimming cost V 2 bases and J 4 bases; bases outside gene matches: 7. The CDR3 loop is CASSYVLGQGYEQYF. CDR3 nucleotides: TGTGCCAGCAGTTACGTCCTAGGACAGGGATACGAGCAGTACTTC.

By its share, this clone is medium-sized (0.01 to 0.1%). The genes are TRBV28 and TRBJ1-3; D ambiguous. Germline V gene lookup returns CDR1 MDHEN and CDR2 SYDVKM. Trimming removed 5 bases at V and 0 bases at J, with 8 bases between. This CDR3 is built from 14 residues. In DNA, the CDR3 is TGTGCCAGCAGTACAGAGACCTCTGGAAACACCATATATTTT. The encoded protein is CASSTETSGNTIYF.

This chain uses TRBV11-2 with TRBJ1-2; tentative D call: TRBD1 (5 bases). Germline assignment: CDR1 SGHAT and CDR2 FQNNGV. The CDR3 sequence is 16 residues long. V lost 5 bases, J lost 6 bases, and 22 bases lay in between. This CDR3 is CASSHDPARGRDGYTF. The CDR3 region has the DNA TGTGCCAGCAGCCACGACCCAGCCCGGGGGAGGGATGGCTACACCTTC.

V usage is TRBV11-2 and J usage is TRBJ2-2, with D perhaps TRBD1 (6 bases). The V and J ends lost 5 bases and 3 bases respectively, with 16 bases between them. Germline V gene sequence: CDR1 SGHAT, CDR2 FQNNGV. The CDR3 sequence is 16 residues long. CDR3 loop: CASSPRMGADTGELFF. CDR3 bases: TGTGCCAGCAGCCCACGGATGGGGGCCGACACCGGGGAGCTGTTTTTT.

This chain uses TRBV5-4 with TRBJ2-5, with D perhaps matching TRBD2 (6 bases). CDR3 length: 14 residues. Germline CDR1 SGHNT, CDR2 YYREEE (reference sequence). The germline V and J ends were trimmed by 0 bases and 5 bases, with 11 bases remaining between them. In DNA, the CDR3 is TGTGCCAGCAGCTTGGAGGGGAGCGGGGAGACCCAGTACTTC. Encoded protein: CASSLEGSGETQYF.

The chain combines TRBV19 with TRBJ1-5; 8 bases are a match to TRBD1. The J segment lost 5 bases and the V segment lost 3 bases, leaving 6 bases of the junction unmatched. CDR3 length equals 15 residues. Looked up from germline, CDR1 is LNHDA and CDR2 is SQIVND (reference sequence). Here the CDR3 DNA reads TGTGCCAGTAGTATCCTGGGGACAGGTCATCAGCCCCAGCATTTT. Protein sequence: CASSILGTGHQPQHF. Combining the CDR3 with reference TRBV19 and TRBJ1-5 gives the whole variable domain DGGITQSPKYLFRKEGQNVTLSCEQNLNHDAMYWYRQDPGQGLRLIYYSQIVNDFQKGDIAEGYSVSREKKESFPLTVTSAQKNPTAFYLCASSILGTGHQPQHFGDGTRLSIL.

The genes are TRBV6-4 and TRBJ1-5, with D possibly TRBD1 on 5 matching bases. Germline V CDR1 and CDR2: MRHNA, SNTAGT. The CDR3 consists of 16 residues. The V gene lost 5 bases and the J gene lost 10 bases, with 24 bases spanning the gap. This CDR3 is CASSSLGRRRSSPQHF. CDR3 DNA sequence: TGTGCCAGCAGTTCTTTGGGGCGGCGGCGCAGTTCCCCCCAGCATTTT.

This chain joins TRBV3-1 (or the pseudogene TRBV3-2) and TRBJ1-1; D possibly corresponds to TRBD1 (6 bases). The CDR3 runs to 13 residues. The V and J ends lost 1 base and 4 bases respectively, with 7 bases between them. Germline assignment: CDR1 LGHDT and CDR2 YNNKEL (reference sequence). This CDR3 is CASSQGGRTEAFF. The CDR3 bases are TGTGCCAGCAGCCAAGGGGGGCGCACTGAAGCTTTCTTT.

This clone was counted between two and nine times. The V call is TRBV19, the J call TRBJ2-7; the D gene is possibly TRBD1 (6 bases). The CDR3 totals 14 residues. The V end lost 3 bases, the J end lost 0 bases, and 9 bases lay between the germline ends. Germline loops: CDR1 LNHDA, CDR2 SQIVND (reference sequence). The CDR3 loop is CASSMQGFSYEQYF. The CDR3 coding sequence is TGTGCCAGTAGTATGCAGGGGTTCTCCTACGAGCAGTACTTC.

V usage is TRBV24-1 and J usage is TRBJ2-2, with 7 bases lining up with TRBD1. This CDR3 spans 15 amino acids. Germline V gene sequence: CDR1 KGHDR, CDR2 SFDVKD. The ends lost 4 bases at V and 8 bases at J; junction bases unmatched: 9. The DNA of the CDR3 is TGTGCCACCAGTGACCCGGGACAGCTGGCGGGGGAGCTGTTTTTT. This sequence encodes CATSDPGQLAGELFF.

This clone came up once. The V and J genes are TRBV7-3 and TRBJ2-6; D is perhaps TRBD2 (7 bases). The CDR3 totals 16 residues. Deletions cut 5 bases from V and 5 bases from J, with 16 bases between. CDR1 and CDR2 from the germline V gene are SGHTA and FQGTGA. Here the CDR3 DNA reads TGTGCCAGCAGCCCCGGCGGGGGCAGGAGGGCCAACGTCCTGACTTTC. Protein sequence: CASSPGGGRRANVLTF.

The chain combines TRBV7-3 with TRBJ2-3; no firm D call. The CDR3 spans 15 residues. The germline gives CDR1 SGHTA, CDR2 FQGTGA. With 3 bases removed from V and 4 bases from J, the gap between germline ends came to 14 bases. Here the CDR3 reads CASSFEEDPADTQYF. Here the CDR3 DNA reads TGTGCCAGCAGCTTTGAAGAGGATCCGGCAGATACGCAGTATTTT.

V usage is TRBV18 and J usage is TRBJ2-1; 11 nucleotides agree with TRBD2. Germline V gene lookup returns CDR1 KGHSH and CDR2 LQKENI. J was trimmed by 7 bases and V by 4 bases; bases with no gene match: 12. This CDR3 comprises 17 residues. The CDR3 reads CASSQQLAGGPVNEQFF. The CDR3 DNA is TGTGCCAGCTCACAACAATTAGCGGGAGGGCCGGTAAATGAGCAGTTCTTC.

V gene TRBV19 combines with J gene TRBJ1-1, with D perhaps TRBD1 (5 bases). Germline CDR1 reads LNHDA; CDR2 reads SQIVND (reference sequence). The ends were cut back, 5 bases at V and 11 bases at J, with 12 bases in the middle. This CDR3 spans 11 amino acids. The CDR3 sequence: CASSAGLVAFF. CDR3 in DNA: TGTGCCAGTAGTGCGGGGCTGGTGGCTTTCTTT.

V usage is TRBV24-1 and J usage is TRBJ2-1; 7 nucleotides align to TRBD1. After removal of 7 bases from V and 2 bases from J, the junction contained 4 bases not matched to a gene. CDR3 length: 14 residues. From germline, CDR1 is KGHDR and CDR2 SFDVKD. The CDR3 region has the DNA TGTGCCACCAGGACAGGGAGTCCCTACAATGAGCAGTTCTTC. Protein sequence: CATRTGSPYNEQFF.

The J gene is TRBJ2-2, the V gene TRBV30, with D perhaps matching TRBD1 (5 bases). The CDR3 contains 14 residues. CDR1 GTSNPN and CDR2 SVGIG come from the germline V gene (reference sequence). V was shortened by 3 bases and J by 2 bases, with 10 bases between the two germline ends. CDR3 sequence: CAWSSQGNTGELFF. Written as DNA, the CDR3 is TGTGCCTGGAGCTCCCAGGGTAACACCGGGGAGCTGTTTTTT.

The CDR3 protein is CASSFEISPLHF. The CDR3 nucleotides read TGTGCCAGCAGTTTCGAGATTTCACCCCTCCACTTT. The rearrangement joins TRBV7-9 to TRBJ1-6; D ambiguous. The germline CDR1 and CDR2 sequences are SEHNR and FQNEAQ (reference sequence). CDR3 size: 12 residues. With 6 bases removed from V and 9 bases from J, the gap between germline ends came to 9 bases.

The chain recombines TRBV30 with TRBJ1-6; D is perhaps TRBD1 (6 bases). Trimming took off 5 bases at V and 3 bases at J, with 8 bases between the two ends. Germline assignment: CDR1 GTSNPN and CDR2 SVGIG (reference sequence). The length of the CDR3 is 13 residues. The CDR3 here is CAWQQGYNSPLHF. The CDR3 coding sequence is TGTGCCTGGCAACAGGGCTATAATTCACCCCTCCACTTT. The whole variable domain, remainder taken from reference TRBV30 and TRBJ1-6, is SQTIHQWPATLVQPVGSPLSLECTVEGTSNPNLYWYRQAAGRGLQLLFYSVGIGQISSEVPQNLSASRPQDRQFILSSKKLLLSDSGFYLCAWQQGYNSPLHFGNGTRLTVT.